These 4 T cell receptor beta chains were sequenced from one sample in a study of blood T cell repertoires in COVID-19. Generated by immunoSEQ multiplex PCR, the TCRdb table keeps only in-frame clones and is missing some. This sample has approximately 170,000 clones, with roughly 93% found just once. Sequencing input: peripheral blood. These receptors came from a man in his late teens or twenties with COVID-19, enrolled during active disease.

For the CDR3, the DNA is TGTGCCAGCAGCTTGGGTGGGAGGGCAAACGAGCAGTACTTC. It is translated as CASSLGGRANEQYF. The chain links TRBV5-6 to TRBJ2-7, with TRBD2 matching over 7 bases. The J segment lost 5 bases and the V segment lost 0 bases, leaving 5 bases of the junction unmatched. The CDR3 totals 14 residues. The germline gives CDR1 SGHDT, CDR2 YYEEEE.

This CDR3 is CASSQVGSQGVNTEAFF. CDR3 nucleotides: TGTGCCAGCAGCCAAGTTGGCTCTCAGGGGGTGAACACTGAAGCTTTCTTT. The chain links TRBV4-2 to TRBJ1-1, with 7 bases identical to TRBD1. Germline CDR1 reads LGHNA; CDR2 reads YNFKEQ. V gave up 1 base and J gave up 0 bases; unmatched junction bases: 8. The CDR3 runs to 17 residues.

The genes are TRBV29-1 and TRBJ1-1, with TRBD1 as a possible D gene (6 bases). V dropped 6 bases and J dropped 4 bases, with 12 bases sitting between them. The CDR3 is 12 residues long. Germline V CDR1 and CDR2: SQVTM, ANQGSEA. The CDR3 nucleotides are TGCAGCGTGGACAGCAGGGGCACTGAAGCTTTCTTT. It is translated as CSVDSRGTEAFF.

This chain connects TRBV27 to TRBJ2-7, with D possibly being TRBD2 (5 bases). Trimming stripped 3 bases from V and 0 bases from J, with 6 bases between. CDR1 MNHEY and CDR2 SMNVEV come from the germline V gene (reference sequence). CDR3 size: 13 residues. The CDR3: CASSFGVSYEQYF. Written as DNA, the CDR3 is TGTGCCAGCAGTTTCGGGGTCTCCTACGAGCAGTACTTC.